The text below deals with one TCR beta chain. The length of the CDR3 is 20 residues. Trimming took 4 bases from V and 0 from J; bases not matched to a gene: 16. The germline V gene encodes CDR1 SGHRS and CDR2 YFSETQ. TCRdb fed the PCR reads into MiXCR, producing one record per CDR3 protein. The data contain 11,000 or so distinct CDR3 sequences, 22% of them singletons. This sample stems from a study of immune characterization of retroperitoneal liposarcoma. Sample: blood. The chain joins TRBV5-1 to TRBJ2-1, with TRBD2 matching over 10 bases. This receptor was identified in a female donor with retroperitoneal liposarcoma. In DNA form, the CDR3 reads TGCGCCAGCAGCCTACTCACTAGCGGGACACCACTCAGCTCCTACAATGAGCAGTTCTTC. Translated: CASSLLTSGTPLSSYNEQFF. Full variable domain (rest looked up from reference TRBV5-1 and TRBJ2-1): KAGVTQTPRYLIKTRGQQVTLSCSPISGHRSVSWYQQTPGQGLQFLFEYFSETQRNKGNFPGRFSGRQFSNSRSEMNVSTLELGDSALYLCASSLLTSGTPLSSYNEQFFGPGTRLTVL.